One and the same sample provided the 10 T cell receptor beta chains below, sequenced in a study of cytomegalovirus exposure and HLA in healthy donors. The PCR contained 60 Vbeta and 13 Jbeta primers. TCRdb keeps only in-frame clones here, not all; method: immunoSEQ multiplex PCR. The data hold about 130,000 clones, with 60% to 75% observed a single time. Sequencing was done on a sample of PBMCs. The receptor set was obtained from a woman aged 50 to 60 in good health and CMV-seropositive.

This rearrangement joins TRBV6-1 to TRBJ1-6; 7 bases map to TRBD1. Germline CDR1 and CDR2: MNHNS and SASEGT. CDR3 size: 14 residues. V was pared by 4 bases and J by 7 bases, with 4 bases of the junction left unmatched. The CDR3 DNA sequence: TGTGCCAGCAGTGCCGGGACAGAGAATTCACCCCTCCACTTT. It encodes CASSAGTENSPLHF.

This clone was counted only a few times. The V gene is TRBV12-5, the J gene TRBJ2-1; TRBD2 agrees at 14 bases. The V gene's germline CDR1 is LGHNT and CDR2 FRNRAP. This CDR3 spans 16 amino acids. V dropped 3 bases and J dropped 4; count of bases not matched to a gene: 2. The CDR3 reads CASGLRLAGGYNEQFF. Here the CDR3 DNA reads TGTGCTAGTGGTTTACGACTAGCGGGGGGGTACAATGAGCAGTTCTTC.

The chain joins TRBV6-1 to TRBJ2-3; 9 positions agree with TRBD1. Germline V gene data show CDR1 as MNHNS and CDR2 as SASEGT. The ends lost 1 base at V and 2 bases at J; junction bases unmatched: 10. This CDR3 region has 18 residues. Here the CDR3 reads CASSEEPQGAVATDTQYF. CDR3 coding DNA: TGTGCCAGCAGTGAAGAACCACAGGGGGCAGTAGCCACAGATACGCAGTATTTT.

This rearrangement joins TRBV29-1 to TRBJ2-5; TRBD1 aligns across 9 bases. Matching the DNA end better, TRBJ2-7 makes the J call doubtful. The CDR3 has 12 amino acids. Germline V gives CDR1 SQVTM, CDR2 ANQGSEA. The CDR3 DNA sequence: TGCAGCGGGACAGGGGAGTCCTACGAGCAGTACTTC. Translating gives CSGTGESYEQYF.

CDR3 nucleotide sequence: TGTGCCAGCAGCCTTCTGGGAGTACAGGGGTATAGCAATCAGCCCCAGCATTTT. Residues: CASSLLGVQGYSNQPQHF. The rearrangement joins TRBV27 to TRBJ1-5; 7 positions agree with TRBD1. The V gene end was trimmed by 6 bases and the J gene end by 0 bases; junction bases not matched to a gene: 14. This CDR3 spans 18 amino acids. Germline V CDR1 and CDR2: MNHEY, SMNVEV (reference sequence).

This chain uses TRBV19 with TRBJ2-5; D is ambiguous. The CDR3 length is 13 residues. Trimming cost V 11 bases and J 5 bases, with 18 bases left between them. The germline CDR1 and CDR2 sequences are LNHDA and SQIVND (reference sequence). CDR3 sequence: CASSRLKWETQYF. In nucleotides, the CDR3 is TGTGCCTCTTCCAGGCTGAAATGGGAGACCCAGTACTTC.

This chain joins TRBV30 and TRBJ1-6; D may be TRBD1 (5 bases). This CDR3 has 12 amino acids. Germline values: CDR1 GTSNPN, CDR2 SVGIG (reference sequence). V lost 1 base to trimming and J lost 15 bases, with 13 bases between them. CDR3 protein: CAWSAPGWVLHF. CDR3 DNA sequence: TGTGCCTGGAGTGCCCCAGGGTGGGTCCTCCACTTT.

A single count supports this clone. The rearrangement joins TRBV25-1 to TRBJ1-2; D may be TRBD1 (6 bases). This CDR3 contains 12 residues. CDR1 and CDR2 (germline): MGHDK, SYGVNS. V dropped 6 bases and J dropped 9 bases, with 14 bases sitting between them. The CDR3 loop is CASSTQGLSYTF. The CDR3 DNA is TGTGCCAGCAGCACGCAGGGGTTAAGCTACACCTTC.

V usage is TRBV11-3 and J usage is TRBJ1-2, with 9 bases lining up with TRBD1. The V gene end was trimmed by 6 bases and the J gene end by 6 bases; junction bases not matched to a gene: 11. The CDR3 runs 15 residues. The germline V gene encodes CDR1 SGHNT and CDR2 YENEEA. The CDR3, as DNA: TGTGCCAGCAGTCCTAGCCCGGGACAGGGAGATGGCTACACCTTC. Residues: CASSPSPGQGDGYTF.

In nucleotides, the CDR3 is TGCGCCAGCAGCTTGGAGTGGGCAGTCTACGAGCAGTACTTC. Protein: CASSLEWAVYEQYF. The rearrangement uses TRBV5-1 and TRBJ2-7; D not resolved. Germline lookup yields CDR1 SGHRS and CDR2 YFSETQ. Trimming took 0 bases from V and 3 from J, leaving 10 bases between them. The CDR3 extends over 14 amino acids.